The clone carrying this TCR beta chain has a count of ten or more. The antigen is not known. The CDR3 sequence is 15 residues long. The germline V gene has CDR1 SGHDN and CDR2 FVKESK. Trimming left V 4 bases short and J 5 bases short, with 17 bases between. TCRdb re-derived calls from the RACE reads in MiXCR, one entry per CDR3 protein. The table lists tens of thousands of distinct CDR3 sequences, approximately 10% of them singletons. The data originate from a study of human T cells and chemical hapten exposure. Study context: Patients got weekly scalp diphenylcyclopropenone doses over the approximately 25-week study. Notes on the study in general: The number of TCRs over 1 in 1000 frequency stayed unchanged after DPC. Significantly more large CDR3 similarity clusters were formed by expanded TCRs than by controls.

The time point denotes: patch test 2, 6 weeks after DPC sensitization. Treatment specified: therapeutic diphenylcyclopropenone sensitization with weekly scalp DPC. Extraction yielded total RNA from whole blood (unfractionated). Venepuncture was done earlier than the placement of each patch test. This sequence was found in a woman aged 25 to 45 with alopecia areata. Some clones in this sample may be carry-over from other donors' samples. Sequenced here: whole blood, sampled in connection with sensitization to the hapten diphenylcyclopropenone (DPC). This chain joins TRBV14 and TRBJ1-2; tentatively, D is TRBD1 (6 bases). The CDR3 DNA is TGTGCCAGCAGCCCCCTGGGCAGGGGATTATATGGCTACACCTTC. This gives the protein CASSPLGRGLYGYTF. The whole variable domain, filled in from reference TRBV14 and TRBJ1-2, reads EAGVTQFPSHSVIEKGQTVTLRCDPISGHDNLYWYRRVMGKEIKFLLHFVKESKQDESGMPNNRFLAERTGGTYSTLKVQPAELEDSGVYFCASSPLGRGLYGYTFGSGTRLTVV.